This T cell receptor beta chain was found in a study of cytomegalovirus exposure and HLA in healthy donors. While the first cohort had around 700 subjects, the donors belonged to the separate validation cohort of roughly 120 subjects. Clones were read by immunoSEQ multiplex PCR, and TCRdb kept only the in-frame ones, dropping some. The repertoire holds 100,000 to 150,000 clones, with about nine tenths as singletons. Trimming stripped 1 base from V and 1 base from J, with 10 bases between. Germline CDR1 is SEHNR and CDR2 is FQNEAQ (reference sequence). This CDR3 region has 15 residues. V usage is TRBV7-9 and J usage is TRBJ1-1, with D perhaps matching TRBD1 (5 bases). The sample taken for sequencing was PBMCs. This clonotype was sampled from a woman aged 18 to 35 in good health and CMV-seronegative. CDR3 sequence: CASSLVRGTNTEAFF. The CDR3 nucleotides are TGTGCCAGCAGCTTAGTTCGGGGGACGAACACTGAAGCTTTCTTT.